Listed here is a single T cell receptor beta chain. The antigen is not known. This record belongs to a study of T-cell memory formation after mild COVID-19. Background on the study: The study found TCR clusters largely donor specific.

This CDR3 spans 12 amino acids. Germline CDR1 reads SGHTA; CDR2 reads FQGNSA. J was trimmed by 5 bases and V by 8 bases; bases with no gene match: 4. TCRdb processed the 5' RACE reads anew with MiXCR; each CDR3 protein has one entry. Here the sample spans roughly 190,000 distinct CDR3 sequences, over 9.5% being singletons. General observations from the study: A subset of responding clones appeared in pre-infection memory, suggesting cross-reactive memory joined.

The sample taken for sequencing was PBMCs or a T cell subset sorted from them (not recorded which). The V and J genes are TRBV7-2 and TRBJ1-2, with 8 bases identical to TRBD1. The sequence came from a man aged 18 to 35 who had mild COVID-19 (a few samples of this study predate the infection). Cell type and time point are not known. The CDR3 region is CASGQGVYGYTF. CDR3 bases: TGTGCCAGCGGACAGGGAGTTTATGGCTACACCTTC.